This T cell receptor (beta chain) emerged from a study of blood T cell repertoires in COVID-19. The table came from immunoSEQ multiplex PCR; TCRdb's copy has only in-frame clones and leaves some out. The table lists over 250,000 clones, around 90% of them singletons. Trimming took 1 base from V and 5 from J, leaving 17 bases between them. Germline lookup yields CDR1 SGHTA and CDR2 FQGNSA. This CDR3 contains 16 residues. The chain employs TRBV7-2 and TRBJ1-2, with D possibly being TRBD1 (5 bases). This TCR was sampled from a woman aged 40 to 50 who had recovered from COVID-19. The sequencing sample was made of peripheral blood. CDR3 DNA sequence: TGTGCCAGCAGCTTAGGGCCCACCGGCGGGGGGTATGGCTACACCTTC. Its translation: CASSLGPTGGGYGYTF.